This TCR beta chain was sequenced during a study of OX40 agonist ivuxolimab in advanced cancers. Study-level information: Patients undergoing dose escalation presented with hepatocellular carcinoma, melanoma, renal cell or head and neck cancer. Study results and caveats: The study observed clonal expansion of CD4+ and CD8+ blood T cells by week 6 at 0.1 to 3.0 mg/kg. The authors did not determine the antigen specificity of the expanded peripheral T cells.

A remark on this clone: Its specificity is not known.

Data came from immunoSEQ multiplex PCR; TCRdb stores just in-frame clones and leaves some out. The data contain around 83,000 clones, roughly 89% of them seen just once; the ten biggest clones take up 1.5% to 2%. No patient had autoimmune disease or received systemic immunosuppression. Losses at the gene ends were 11 bases for V and 8 bases for J; bases not matched to a gene: 8. Germline lookup yields CDR1 MNHEY and CDR2 SVGAGI. This CDR3 has 14 residues. The gene calls are TRBV6-5 and TRBJ2-1; 14 nucleotides match TRBD2. The material sequenced was CD4+ or CD8+ T cells sorted from blood, taken in a trial of the OX40 agonist ivuxolimab. The sequence derives from an adult with an advanced solid tumor such as melanoma, head and neck, liver or kidney cancer. In nucleotides, the CDR3 is TGTGCCGGTGGGACTAGCGGGAGAAACTATGAGCAGTTCTTC. This encodes CAGGTSGRNYEQFF.